Presented here are 25 T cell receptor beta chains from one specimen sequenced in a study of blood T cell repertoires in COVID-19. Clones were read by immunoSEQ multiplex PCR, and TCRdb kept only the in-frame ones, dropping some. Counted here are 150,000 to 200,000 clones, roughly three quarters occurring once; the ten biggest clones make up 15% to 20%. The sequenced material came from peripheral blood. These receptor sequences come from a man aged 60 to 69 with active or convalescent COVID-19.

V and J are TRBV19 and TRBJ2-1; TRBD2 matches at 15 bases. V was pared by 4 bases and J by 4 bases, with 5 bases of the junction left unmatched. Germline V CDR1 and CDR2: LNHDA, SQIVND (reference sequence). This CDR3 region has 17 residues. The DNA of the CDR3 is TGTGCCAGTAGTACCCGGACTAGCGGGAGGGGATACAATGAGCAGTTCTTC. It yields the protein CASSTRTSGRGYNEQFF.

V is TRBV4-3 and J is TRBJ2-5; 13 nucleotides line up with TRBD2. J gave up 5 bases and V 4 bases, and 4 bases lay outside the gene matches. The CDR3 is 15 amino acids. The germline CDR1 and CDR2 sequences are LGHNA and YSLEER. The CDR3 sequence is CASSPRLAGGETQYF. The CDR3 nucleotides are TGCGCCAGCAGCCCCAGACTAGCGGGAGGCGAGACCCAGTACTTC.

CDR3: CASSPGGDEQYF. CDR3 DNA: TGTGCCAGCTCCCCGGGGGGCGACGAGCAGTACTTC. The chain combines TRBV6-5 with TRBJ2-7; weak D call: TRBD2 (7 bases). This CDR3 comprises 12 residues. Per the germline V gene, CDR1 is MNHEY and CDR2 is SVGAGI. Trimming took 8 bases from V and 5 from J, leaving 13 bases between them.

The chain is built from TRBV29-1 and TRBJ1-2; 10 bases line up with TRBD1. V shed 1 base and J 8 bases; nucleotides not matched to a gene: 4. The CDR3 has 13 residues. The germline CDR1 and CDR2 sequences are SQVTM and ANQGSEA. CDR3 sequence: CSVEVGTGVGYTF. CDR3 DNA sequence: TGCAGCGTTGAAGTGGGGACAGGGGTAGGCTACACCTTC.

The chain employs TRBV28 and TRBJ1-1, with a possible D match to TRBD1 (6 bases). V lost 3 bases and J 4 bases, leaving 12 bases between the germline ends. The CDR3 covers 14 residues. CDR1 MDHEN and CDR2 SYDVKM come from the germline V gene. The CDR3 sequence is CASSFYRGGTEAFF. CDR3 bases: TGTGCCAGCAGTTTTTATAGGGGGGGCACTGAAGCTTTCTTT.

The count of this clone is one. The CDR3 DNA reads as TGTGCCAGCAGTCAGACTCGGAACACCGGGGAGCTGTTTTTT. This codes for CASSQTRNTGELFF. V is TRBV11-3 and J is TRBJ2-2; D is undetermined. Germline CDR1 reads SGHNT; CDR2 reads YENEEA. V was clipped by 6 bases and J by 1 base, with 9 bases between them. The CDR3 contains 14 residues.

The V call is TRBV9, the J call TRBJ1-6; 7 bases are a match to TRBD1. This CDR3 spans 16 amino acids. Germline V gene lookup returns CDR1 SGDLS and CDR2 YYNGEE. The J segment lost 3 bases and the V segment lost 0 bases, leaving 3 bases of the junction unmatched. CDR3 sequence: CASSVENRGYNSPLHF. Written as DNA, the CDR3 is TGTGCCAGCAGCGTAGAGAACAGGGGCTATAATTCACCCCTCCACTTT.

CDR3 sequence reads: CASGLGVGVDGYTF. CDR3 nucleotides: TGTGCTAGTGGTTTGGGTGTAGGGGTGGATGGCTACACCTTC. The chain is built from TRBV12-5 and TRBJ1-2; perhaps TRBD1 as D (5 bases). Germline CDR1 LGHNT, CDR2 FRNRAP. Trimming removed 1 base from V and 6 bases from J, with 12 bases in between. CDR3 length: 14 residues.

The chain links TRBV11-3 to TRBJ2-1; weak D call: TRBD2 (6 bases). The germline V gene has CDR1 SGHNT and CDR2 YENEEA. This CDR3 is built from 13 residues. The germline V and J ends were trimmed by 2 bases and 4 bases, with 6 bases remaining between them. Here the CDR3 DNA reads TGTGCCAGCAGCTTACGGGGGTACAATGAGCAGTTCTTC. Its translation is CASSLRGYNEQFF.

The genes are TRBV18 and TRBJ1-2; no clear D. Germline V gene sequence: CDR1 KGHSH, CDR2 LQKENI. V was pared by 6 bases and J by 6 bases, with 11 bases between. This CDR3 spans 12 amino acids. CDR3 residues: CASSVGRDGYTF. CDR3 nucleotide sequence: TGTGCCAGCTCGGTAGGGAGGGATGGCTACACCTTC.

This clone has only a few counts. The CDR3, as DNA: TGCGCCAGCAGCCAGCAGAGGGTTAGCTCCTACAATGAGCAGTTCTTC. Its protein is CASSQQRVSSYNEQFF. The V gene is TRBV4-1, the J gene TRBJ2-1, with D possibly being TRBD2 (5 bases). The germline V gene has CDR1 MGHRA and CDR2 YSYEKL. V was shortened by 3 bases and J by 0 bases, with 12 bases between the two germline ends. The length of the CDR3 is 16 residues.

This clone has a handful of counts. J is TRBJ1-2 and V is TRBV5-1, with 10 bases identical to TRBD1. Germline values: CDR1 SGHRS, CDR2 YFSETQ. The CDR3 is 14 amino acids. V gave up 0 bases and J gave up 7 bases; unmatched junction bases: 3. The CDR3 DNA sequence: TGCGCCAGCAGCTTGGGACAGGGGGCCTCTGGCTACACCTTC. It specifies CASSLGQGASGYTF.

The V call is TRBV5-3, the J call TRBJ2-7, with 11 positions matching TRBD2. TRBV5-3 is designated an ORF whose function remains uncertain. The CDR3 length is 17 residues. V trimming: 4 bases; J trimming: 2 bases; junction bases outside the gene matches: 11. The DNA for the CDR3 is TGTGCCAGAAGCCTGACCGGGACTAGCGGAGGGGCCTACGAGCAGTACTTC. The encoded protein is CARSLTGTSGGAYEQYF.

The chain links TRBV15 to TRBJ2-7; 11 bases fit TRBD1. CDR1 and CDR2 from the germline V gene are LNHNV and YYDKDF (reference sequence). The length of the CDR3 is 17 residues. V dropped 0 bases and J dropped 6; count of bases not matched to a gene: 10. The CDR3 DNA follows: TGTGCCACCAGCAGAGATTACACCGGGACAGGGGGTTTCGAGCAGTACTTC. Residues: CATSRDYTGTGGFEQYF.

The chain joins TRBV7-9 to TRBJ1-1, with 7 bases lining up with TRBD1. The CDR3 is made up of 15 amino acids. The J segment lost 4 bases and the V segment lost 5 bases, leaving 10 bases of the junction unmatched. Per the germline V gene, CDR1 is SEHNR and CDR2 is FQNEAQ (reference sequence). This chain's CDR3 is CASSPQGGRGTEAFF. CDR3 nucleotide sequence: TGTGCCAGCAGCCCCCAGGGGGGCAGGGGCACTGAAGCTTTCTTT.

The rearrangement joins TRBV19 to TRBJ1-1; 12 bases agree with TRBD1. CDR1 LNHDA and CDR2 SQIVND come from the germline V gene (reference sequence). Unmatched junction bases numbered 6, after V lost 6 bases and J lost 7 bases. The CDR3 is made up of 14 amino acids. The CDR3 nucleotides are TGTGCCAGTAGCCCCGGGACAGGGGGCGTTGAAGCTTTCTTT. Its protein is CASSPGTGGVEAFF.

The chain uses TRBV6-1 and TRBJ2-3; 16 positions match TRBD2. CDR1 and CDR2 from the germline V gene are MNHNS and SASEGT. The CDR3 has 17 residues. Trimming removed 4 bases from V and 6 bases from J; junction bases left unmatched: 7. CDR3 sequence (DNA): TGTGCCAGCAGTGCCCTGGGGACTAGCGGGAGGGCTGATACGCAGTATTTT. Translating gives CASSALGTSGRADTQYF.

This clone was seen more than once but under ten times. This chain connects TRBV5-4 to TRBJ1-2; 7 nucleotides agree with TRBD1. Germline CDR1 SGHNT, CDR2 YYREEE (reference sequence). With 1 base clipped from V and 3 bases from J, the junction kept 6 bases outside the gene matches. The CDR3 consists of 15 residues. The CDR3 spells CASSLKQGRYYGYTF. The CDR3 bases are TGTGCCAGCAGCTTGAAACAGGGGCGATACTATGGCTACACCTTC.

The V gene is TRBV27, the J gene TRBJ2-6, with 11 bases that match TRBD2. Germline V gene data show CDR1 as MNHEY and CDR2 as SMNVEV (reference sequence). Trimming took 5 bases from V and 2 from J; bases not matched to a gene: 2. The CDR3 is 16 amino acids. CDR3 loop: CASSILAGAGANVLTF. CDR3 DNA sequence: TGTGCCAGCAGTATACTAGCGGGAGCTGGGGCCAACGTCCTGACTTTC. Full variable domain (outside the CDR3, taken from reference TRBV27 and TRBJ2-6): EAQVTQNPRYLITVTGKKLTVTCSQNMNHEYMSWYRQDPGLGLRQIYYSMNVEVTDKGDVPEGYKVSRKEKRNFPLILESPSPNQTSLYFCASSILAGAGANVLTFGAGSRLTVL.

Only a few counts were recorded for this clone. The gene calls are TRBV2 and TRBJ2-7; D is uncertain. CDR3 length equals 13 residues. Trimming cost V 6 bases and J 0 bases, with 9 bases left between them. In germline, CDR1 is SNHLY, CDR2 FYNNEI. The CDR3 sequence: CASRVDSSYEQYF. Written as DNA, the CDR3 is TGTGCCAGCAGAGTAGATAGCTCCTACGAGCAGTACTTC.

The chain has TRBV12-3 or TRBV12-4 and TRBJ1-4; TRBD1 agrees at 8 bases. This CDR3 has 13 amino acids. J lost 11 bases, V lost 4 bases, and 6 bases had no gene match. The chain's CDR3 is CASSSGQGGKLFF. The DNA for the CDR3 is TGTGCCAGCAGTTCCGGACAGGGCGGTAAACTGTTTTTT.

The gene calls are TRBV27 and TRBJ2-3, with a weak D call TRBD1 (6 bases). This CDR3 has 14 amino acids. V was cut by 5 bases and J by 4 bases, with 13 bases left in between. Per germline, CDR1 MNHEY and CDR2 SMNVEV (reference sequence). The CDR3 region is CASSPLEGADTQYF. The CDR3 DNA reads TGTGCCAGCAGTCCCCTCGAGGGGGCAGATACGCAGTATTTT.

This sequence joins TRBV5-4 and TRBJ2-2; 8 bases line up with TRBD1. Germline V gene lookup returns CDR1 SGHNT and CDR2 YYREEE (reference sequence). CDR3 size: 15 residues. The V gene end was trimmed by 2 bases and the J gene end by 5 bases; junction bases not matched to a gene: 5. This chain's CDR3 is CASSFQGAPTGELFF. Written as DNA, the CDR3 is TGTGCCAGCAGCTTCCAGGGGGCGCCGACCGGGGAGCTGTTTTTT.

The V call is TRBV27, the J call TRBJ2-7; 12 bases agree with TRBD2. CDR1 and CDR2 (germline): MNHEY, SMNVEV (reference sequence). The CDR3 runs 15 residues. V shed 5 bases, J shed 4 bases, and the junction held 6 bases outside the gene matches. The CDR3 spells CASSPQLAGGYEQYF. The CDR3 coding sequence is TGTGCCAGCAGTCCGCAACTAGCGGGAGGTTACGAGCAGTACTTC.

The table lists this clone with a few counts. This chain joins TRBV7-9 and TRBJ1-6; TRBD1 is a possible D gene (5 bases). Germline V gene lookup returns CDR1 SEHNR and CDR2 FQNEAQ (reference sequence). V dropped 2 bases and J dropped 10 bases, with 15 bases sitting between them. The length of the CDR3 is 15 residues. CDR3 DNA: TGTGCCAGCAGCTTATTAGGGGCGGCGGACTCACCCCTCCACTTT. Protein sequence: CASSLLGAADSPLHF.